This is a list of T cell receptor beta chains from one sample in a study of OX40 agonist ivuxolimab in advanced cancers. The table came from immunoSEQ multiplex PCR; TCRdb's copy has only in-frame clones and leaves some out. The sample holds over 85,000 clones, roughly nine tenths seen once. The material was CD4+ or CD8+ T cells sorted from blood, obtained in a trial of the OX40 agonist ivuxolimab. The receptors originated from an adult with an advanced solid tumor such as melanoma, head and neck, liver or kidney cancer. The CDR3 runs from the conserved cysteine through the conserved F or W. A D gene is named only where the DNA matches it firmly. Not all rows give a size; the values are once, few, many and, for expanded clones, a class.

clone_size: once
d_call: TRBD2
j_call: TRBJ2-3
v_call: TRBV11-3
cdr3_nt: TGTGCCAGCAGCCCGGGGGGATCTAGCACAGATACGCAGTATTTT
cdr3_aa: CASSPGGSSTDTQYF

clone_size: once
d_call: TRBD2
j_call: TRBJ2-1
v_call: TRBV30
cdr3_nt: TGTGCCTGGAGACCGCGGGAGAAGGGCAATGAGCAGTTCTTC
cdr3_aa: CAWRPREKGNEQFF

clone_size: NA
d_call: NA
j_call: TRBJ2-1
v_call: TRBV27
cdr3_nt: TGTGCCAGCAGTTTAAATGGTGGCATCTATGAGCAGTTCTTC
cdr3_aa: CASSLNGGIYEQFF

clone_size: NA
d_call: NA
j_call: TRBJ1-5
v_call: TRBV6-6
cdr3_nt: TGTGCCACCCTTGCGAGAGTTCAGGTCGCCAATCAGCCCCAGCATTTT
cdr3_aa: CATLARVQVANQPQHF

clone_size: NA
d_call: NA
j_call: TRBJ2-1
v_call: TRBV21-1
cdr3_nt: TGTGCCAGCAGCATTTTCCCGCGCGGACAGGGATCTTTCTTC
cdr3_aa: CASSIFPRGQGSFF

clone_size: NA
d_call: NA
j_call: TRBJ1-1
v_call: TRBV7-9
cdr3_nt: TGTGCCAGCAGCTCGGGGCGGCAAGACACTGAAGCTTTCTTT
cdr3_aa: CASSSGRQDTEAFF

clone_size: once
d_call: NA
j_call: TRBJ2-5
v_call: TRBV18
cdr3_nt: TGTGCCAGCTCACCACTACGGGACATACAAGAGACCCAGTACTTC
cdr3_aa: CASSPLRDIQETQYF

clone_size: NA
d_call: TRBD1
j_call: TRBJ1-6
v_call: TRBV2
cdr3_nt: TGTGCCAGCAGAGGGGACAGGGGGAATTCACCCCTCCACTTT
cdr3_aa: CASRGDRGNSPLHF

clone_size: NA
d_call: NA
j_call: TRBJ1-3
v_call: TRBV4-1
cdr3_nt: TGCGCCAGCAGTCTTGGACGGAACTCTGGAAACACCATATATTTT
cdr3_aa: CASSLGRNSGNTIYF

clone_size: NA
d_call: TRBD1
j_call: TRBJ1-3
v_call: TRBV7-2
cdr3_nt: TGTGCCAGCAGCTTAGTACAGGGGGCGCCCGGAAACACCATATATTTT
cdr3_aa: CASSLVQGAPGNTIYF

clone_size: NA
d_call: NA
j_call: TRBJ1-6
v_call: TRBV30
cdr3_nt: TGTGCCTGGAATTTCCGTGAACCCCTCCACTTT
cdr3_aa: CAWNFREPLHF

clone_size: NA
d_call: NA
j_call: TRBJ1-1
v_call: TRBV5-8
cdr3_nt: TGTGCCAGCAGAGTCTTCGGCGGGTCGATGAACACTGAAGCTTTCTTT
cdr3_aa: CASRVFGGSMNTEAFF

clone_size: NA
d_call: NA
j_call: TRBJ2-4
v_call: TRBV5-1
cdr3_nt: TGCGCCAGCAGCCGAGGGGGGAACATTCAGTACTTC
cdr3_aa: CASSRGGNIQYF

clone_size: NA
d_call: NA
j_call: TRBJ1-2
v_call: TRBV29-1
cdr3_nt: TGCAGCGTGGTCGTGGCAGAAGGTGGCTACACCTTC
cdr3_aa: CSVVVAEGGYTF

clone_size: NA
d_call: NA
j_call: TRBJ2-5
v_call: TRBV5-1
cdr3_nt: TGCGCCAGCAAAGGTTACCAAGAGACCCAGTACTTC
cdr3_aa: CASKGYQETQYF

clone_size: NA
d_call: TRBD2
j_call: TRBJ2-1
v_call: TRBV7-2
cdr3_nt: TGTGCCAGCAGCTTAGCAGCGGGGGGGCGGAATGAGCAGTTCTTC
cdr3_aa: CASSLAAGGRNEQFF

clone_size: NA
d_call: NA
j_call: TRBJ1-1
v_call: TRBV9
cdr3_nt: TGTGCCAGCAGCGTAACTTTTGAGGGTGGTGGAAACACTGAAGCTTTCTTT
cdr3_aa: CASSVTFEGGGNTEAFF

clone_size: NA
d_call: TRBD2
j_call: TRBJ2-2
v_call: TRBV30
cdr3_nt: TGTGCCTGGCGCCGGGCGGGGGGCCTTTACACCGGGGAGCTGTTTTTT
cdr3_aa: CAWRRAGGLYTGELFF

clone_size: NA
d_call: NA
j_call: TRBJ2-1
v_call: TRBV21-1
cdr3_nt: TGTGCCAGCAGCAAAGGCCAGTATGTGGGCAATGAGCAGTTCTTC
cdr3_aa: CASSKGQYVGNEQFF

clone_size: NA
d_call: NA
j_call: TRBJ1-1
v_call: TRBV18
cdr3_nt: TGTGCCAGCTCAGCAGCAGGGAACACTGAAGCTTTCTTT
cdr3_aa: CASSAAGNTEAFF

clone_size: NA
d_call: NA
j_call: TRBJ1-1
v_call: TRBV30
cdr3_nt: TGTGCCTGGAGTATCCGGGCCCTAACAGAAGCTTTCTTT
cdr3_aa: CAWSIRALTEAFF

clone_size: NA
d_call: NA
j_call: TRBJ1-1
v_call: TRBV9
cdr3_nt: TGTGCCAGCAGCGTACATGCAGGAACTGAAGCTTTCTTT
cdr3_aa: CASSVHAGTEAFF

clone_size: NA
d_call: TRBD2
j_call: TRBJ2-7
v_call: TRBV5-1
cdr3_nt: TGCGCCAGCAGCCGGGGGGGAAGTTCAGACTACGAGCAGTACTTC
cdr3_aa: CASSRGGSSDYEQYF

clone_size: NA
d_call: TRBD1
j_call: TRBJ2-1
v_call: TRBV7-3
cdr3_nt: TGTGCCAGCAGCCGGTCCGGGACAGTATACAATGAGCAGTTCTTC
cdr3_aa: CASSRSGTVYNEQFF

clone_size: NA
d_call: TRBD1
j_call: TRBJ1-1
v_call: TRBV27
cdr3_nt: TGTGCCAGCAGTTCGACAGGGGGCTACACTGAAGCTTTCTTT
cdr3_aa: CASSSTGGYTEAFF

clone_size: once
d_call: TRBD2
j_call: TRBJ2-3
v_call: TRBV7-9
cdr3_nt: TGTGCCAGCAGCCCTCGGCGGGAGCGGTCCACAGATACGCAGTATTTT
cdr3_aa: CASSPRRERSTDTQYF

clone_size: NA
d_call: NA
j_call: TRBJ2-5
v_call: TRBV6-5
cdr3_nt: TGTGCCAGCAGCCAAGGACAACTCCAAGAGACCCAGTACTTC
cdr3_aa: CASSQGQLQETQYF

clone_size: NA
d_call: NA
j_call: TRBJ2-2
v_call: TRBV21-1
cdr3_nt: TGTGCCAGCGCGACGCGGGGGGCCAACACCGGGGAGCTGTTTTTT
cdr3_aa: CASATRGANTGELFF

clone_size: NA
d_call: TRBD1
j_call: TRBJ1-1
v_call: TRBV27
cdr3_nt: TGTGCCAGCAGTTTTCTCCTTTCAGGGGGTGTCACTGAAGCTTTCTTT
cdr3_aa: CASSFLLSGGVTEAFF

clone_size: NA
d_call: NA
j_call: TRBJ2-3
v_call: TRBV7-3
cdr3_nt: TGTGCCAGCAGCCTGACTAGTGGGAATACGCAGTATTTT
cdr3_aa: CASSLTSGNTQYF

clone_size: few
d_call: NA
j_call: TRBJ1-3
v_call: TRBV19
cdr3_nt: TGTGCCAGTAGTAGGGGTAGAGGGCTTGGAAACACCATATATTTT
cdr3_aa: CASSRGRGLGNTIYF

clone_size: NA
d_call: NA
j_call: TRBJ1-1
v_call: TRBV27
cdr3_nt: TGTGCCAGCATCCCTCGGGGTCCTGGGACTGAAGCTTTCTTT
cdr3_aa: CASIPRGPGTEAFF

clone_size: NA
d_call: NA
j_call: TRBJ1-5
v_call: TRBV6-5
cdr3_nt: TGTGCCAGCAGTTCTGGACAGCTGCTGGGGCAGCCCCAGCATTTT
cdr3_aa: CASSSGQLLGQPQHF

clone_size: NA
d_call: TRBD1
j_call: TRBJ2-1
v_call: TRBV7-3
cdr3_nt: TGTGCCAGCAGCTTAAGAGGGGGCGGCTACAATGAGCAGTTCTTC
cdr3_aa: CASSLRGGGYNEQFF

clone_size: NA
d_call: NA
j_call: TRBJ2-1
v_call: TRBV27
cdr3_nt: TGTGCCAGCAGGGCCCCAGGGGCTCCGAACAATGAGCAGTTCTTC
cdr3_aa: CASRAPGAPNNEQFF

clone_size: NA
d_call: NA
j_call: TRBJ1-4
v_call: TRBV30
cdr3_nt: TGTGCCTGGAGTGGCAGCAGGGTGAGGGAAAAACTGTTTTTT
cdr3_aa: CAWSGSRVREKLFF

clone_size: NA
d_call: TRBD1
j_call: TRBJ2-7
v_call: TRBV5-1
cdr3_nt: TGCGCCAGCAGCTTGGCCGGGACAGGGGGCTACGAGCAGTACTTC
cdr3_aa: CASSLAGTGGYEQYF

clone_size: NA
d_call: NA
j_call: TRBJ2-1
v_call: TRBV12-2
cdr3_nt: TGTGCAAGTCGCCATGACAGGGGGCACTTTGAGCAGTTCTTC
cdr3_aa: CASRHDRGHFEQFF

clone_size: NA
d_call: NA
j_call: TRBJ1-2
v_call: TRBV29-1
cdr3_nt: TGCAGCGTTGAGGGGCAGAGGGGGGGGCGAAACTATGGCTACACCTTC
cdr3_aa: CSVEGQRGGRNYGYTF

clone_size: NA
d_call: NA
j_call: TRBJ2-7
v_call: TRBV10-1
cdr3_nt: TGCGCCAGCAGTGAGCCGGCCCACTCCGGAGCAAACTACGAGCAGTACTTC
cdr3_aa: CASSEPAHSGANYEQYF

clone_size: NA
d_call: NA
j_call: TRBJ2-1
v_call: TRBV11-3
cdr3_nt: TGTGCCAGCAGCTTGGAAGGAGGGCCCTACAATGAGCAGTTCTTC
cdr3_aa: CASSLEGGPYNEQFF

clone_size: few
d_call: TRBD2
j_call: TRBJ2-1
v_call: TRBV7-6
cdr3_nt: TGTGCCAGCAGCTTCGTGGGGGAGGGGACGGAGCAGTTCTTC
cdr3_aa: CASSFVGEGTEQFF

clone_size: NA
d_call: NA
j_call: TRBJ1-5
v_call: TRBV10-2
cdr3_nt: TGCGCCAGCACCGCAGGTGAGGGTCAGCCCCAGCATTTT
cdr3_aa: CASTAGEGQPQHF

clone_size: NA
d_call: NA
j_call: TRBJ1-1
v_call: TRBV12-5
cdr3_nt: TGTGCTAGTGGTTCTACAGGGAGAGCTGAAGCTTTCTTT
cdr3_aa: CASGSTGRAEAFF

clone_size: once
d_call: NA
j_call: TRBJ1-1
v_call: TRBV5-1
cdr3_nt: TGCGCCAGCAGCTTAACGGAAAACACTGAAGCTTTCTTT
cdr3_aa: CASSLTENTEAFF

clone_size: NA
d_call: NA
j_call: TRBJ2-7
v_call: TRBV19
cdr3_nt: TGTGCCAGTAGTATTAGGGCCCGCGGCTACGAGCAGTACTTC
cdr3_aa: CASSIRARGYEQYF

clone_size: NA
d_call: NA
j_call: TRBJ2-1
v_call: TRBV7-2
cdr3_nt: TGTGCCAGCAGCTTAATAATTACCTACAATGAGCAGTTCTTC
cdr3_aa: CASSLIITYNEQFF

clone_size: NA
d_call: NA
j_call: TRBJ2-1
v_call: TRBV5-8
cdr3_nt: TGTGCCAGCAGCTCGTATCACAGGGACAATGAGCAGTTCTTC
cdr3_aa: CASSSYHRDNEQFF

clone_size: once
d_call: TRBD2
j_call: TRBJ2-3
v_call: TRBV12-5
cdr3_nt: TGTGCTAGTGGCTCGGGAACTAGCGGGAGCACAGATACGCAGTATTTT
cdr3_aa: CASGSGTSGSTDTQYF

clone_size: NA
d_call: TRBD2
j_call: TRBJ2-7
v_call: TRBV5-1
cdr3_nt: TGCGCCAGCAGCTCCGTTAGCGGGAGCTCCTACGAGCAGTACTTC
cdr3_aa: CASSSVSGSSYEQYF

clone_size: NA
d_call: NA
j_call: TRBJ2-2
v_call: TRBV19
cdr3_nt: TGTGCCAGTAGTGAACAGGAGTACACCGGGGAGCTGTTTTTT
cdr3_aa: CASSEQEYTGELFF

clone_size: NA
d_call: NA
j_call: TRBJ2-2
v_call: TRBV4-2
cdr3_nt: TGTGCCAGCAGCCAAGTTTGGGACCGAACCGGGGAGCTGTTTTTT
cdr3_aa: CASSQVWDRTGELFF